The 6 T cell receptor beta chains reported below all come from one sample, sequenced in a study of T cells in Graves' hyperthyroidism and ophthalmopathy. TCR beta CDR3 regions were amplified from RNA. The HTBI primer set was used in a first-round RT-PCR of the TCR CDR3. TCRdb re-derived calls from the multiplex PCR reads in MiXCR, one entry per CDR3 protein. The sample lists 600,000 or so distinct CDR3 sequences; 13% to 15% were seen once. Sequences were obtained from blood. The receptors were gathered from a woman aged 18-30 years with Graves' ophthalmopathy.

This clonotype was found many times. The chain carries TRBV5-1 and TRBJ1-1; the D is unclear. The V and J ends lost 1 base and 1 base respectively, with 14 bases between them. The CDR3 has 16 amino acids. Germline V gene data show CDR1 as SGHRS and CDR2 as YFSETQ. The CDR3, as DNA: TGCGCCAGCAGCTTGAAACAGATTATAGGGAACACTGAAGCTTTCTTT. Translated: CASSLKQIIGNTEAFF.

The chain uses TRBV12-5 and TRBJ1-1; D is perhaps TRBD1 (6 bases). With 0 bases removed from V and 0 bases from J, the gap between germline ends came to 14 bases. The CDR3 runs to 17 residues. Germline V gives CDR1 LGHNT, CDR2 FRNRAP. This CDR3 is CASGLVWGGTMNTEAFF. The CDR3 region has the DNA TGTGCTAGTGGTTTGGTTTGGGGGGGGACAATGAACACTGAAGCTTTCTTT.

In this sample, this clonotype turned up many times. V is TRBV6-5 and J is TRBJ2-7; D remains unclear. V shed 0 bases and J shed 1 base, with 10 bases lying between them. This CDR3 region has 15 residues. Germline CDR1 and CDR2: MNHEY and SVGAGI. CDR3 DNA sequence: TGTGCCAGCAGTTACTCTTCGGCCGGGTCCTACGAGCAGTACTTC. It yields the protein CASSYSSAGSYEQYF.

V and J are TRBV13 and TRBJ2-5; 11 bases match TRBD2. The CDR3 consists of 14 residues. V dropped 4 bases and J dropped 4; count of bases not matched to a gene: 2. Germline V CDR1 and CDR2: PRHDT, FYEKMQ (reference sequence). This chain's CDR3 is CASSSSGRLETQYF. The CDR3 DNA follows: TGTGCCAGCAGCTCTAGCGGGAGGCTAGAGACCCAGTACTTC.

This clonotype was observed a few times. The DNA of the CDR3 is TGTGCCAGCAGCGTAGGACTAGCGGGGAACACCGGGGAGCTGTTTTTT. As protein: CASSVGLAGNTGELFF. The chain employs TRBV9 and TRBJ2-2; 10 positions match TRBD2. The V gene end was trimmed by 0 bases and the J gene end by 1 base; junction bases not matched to a gene: 0. This CDR3 contains 16 residues. The germline V gene has CDR1 SGDLS and CDR2 YYNGEE.

This clonotype appeared many times. The V gene is TRBV11-2, the J gene TRBJ1-1; a weak D match, TRBD1 (5 bases). V was trimmed by 6 bases and J by 0 bases, leaving 14 bases between them. The CDR3 covers 15 residues. Germline CDR1 and CDR2: SGHAT and FQNNGV. Here the CDR3 DNA reads TGTGCCAGCAGTTCGGGGGTCCTCTTGAACACTGAAGCTTTCTTT. The encoded protein is CASSSGVLLNTEAFF.